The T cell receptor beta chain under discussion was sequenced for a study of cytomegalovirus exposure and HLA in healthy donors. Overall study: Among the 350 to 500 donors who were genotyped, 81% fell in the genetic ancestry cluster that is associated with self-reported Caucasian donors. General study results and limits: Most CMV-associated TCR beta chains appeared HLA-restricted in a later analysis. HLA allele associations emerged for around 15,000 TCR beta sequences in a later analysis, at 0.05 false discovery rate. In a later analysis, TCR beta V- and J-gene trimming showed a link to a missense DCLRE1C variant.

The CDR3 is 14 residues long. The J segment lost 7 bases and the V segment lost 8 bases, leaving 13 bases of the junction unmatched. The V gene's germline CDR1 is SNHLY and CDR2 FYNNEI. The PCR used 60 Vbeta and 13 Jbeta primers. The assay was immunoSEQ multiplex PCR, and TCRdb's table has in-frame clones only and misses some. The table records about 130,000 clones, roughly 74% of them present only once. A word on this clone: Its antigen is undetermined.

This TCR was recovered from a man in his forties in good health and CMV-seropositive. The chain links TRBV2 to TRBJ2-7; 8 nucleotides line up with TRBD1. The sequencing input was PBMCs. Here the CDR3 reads CASVGRQGRREQYF. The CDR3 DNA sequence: TGTGCCAGCGTTGGAAGACAGGGGAGGAGGGAGCAGTACTTC.